The rows below give T cell receptor beta chains drawn from one sample of a study of blood T cell repertoires in COVID-19. The method was immunoSEQ multiplex PCR; TCRdb's version includes in-frame clones alone and lacks a portion of them. The table lists about 140,000 clones, approximately 87% of them singletons. The sequenced sample consisted of peripheral blood. The receptors shown here come from a woman aged 40 to 50 with acute or convalescent COVID-19. Both conserved end residues are trimmed from each CDR3.

j_gene | v_gene | CDR3aa
TRBJ1-4 | TRBV29-1 | SVSWTGRGEKLF
TRBJ1-4 | TRBV27 | ASSPTRWGEVRTRNEKLF
TRBJ2-4 | TRBV4-1 | ASSQGGVAGEKNIQY
TRBJ1-3 | TRBV4-3 | ASSQGAGGGSGNTIY
TRBJ2-3 | TRBV7-2 | ASSLEAGRPTDTQY
TRBJ2-3 | TRBV10-3 | ATRSGGDTDTQY
TRBJ1-4 | TRBV5-4 | ASSSTGGNEKLF
TRBJ2-2 | TRBV13 | ASSSPTGIYRGELF
TRBJ2-7 | TRBV30 | AWSRGGHEQY
TRBJ2-3 | TRBV7-2 | ASSSGTGVLGTQY
TRBJ2-7 | TRBV27 | ASSFSSPSEGLFYEQY
TRBJ2-5 | TRBV7-2 | ASSLDQGGWETQY
TRBJ1-6 | TRBV3-1/TRBV3-2 | ASSQVRDLYNSPLH
TRBJ1-1 | TRBV10-3 | AIRAGGWSGTEAF
TRBJ2-2 | TRBV9 | ASSPGTGYRVTGELF
TRBJ2-3 | TRBV5-1 | ASSFDRGTDTQY
TRBJ2-5 | TRBV18 | ASSPLTVQETQY
TRBJ1-2 | TRBV10-3 | AISDYRDRDVYGYT
TRBJ2-7 | TRBV28 | ASSFVGTGKGGSYEQY
TRBJ2-5 | TRBV5-4 | ASSLAGGNSGQY
TRBJ2-5 | TRBV7-9 | ASSSLTSGGASETQY
TRBJ2-1 | TRBV12-3/TRBV12-4 | ASRTGYNEQF
TRBJ2-3 | TRBV7-8 | ASSLEGQLF
TRBJ2-1 | TRBV10-3 | AISDFSGLYNEQF
TRBJ2-2 | TRBV5-6 | ASSLERPNTGELF
TRBJ1-2 | TRBV3-1/TRBV3-2 | ASSQEGRAGGYT
TRBJ2-1 | TRBV30 | AWTRRAGSYNEQF
TRBJ2-3 | TRBV11-1 | ASSRAPGGATDTQY
TRBJ2-5 | TRBV6-5 | ASSYEGVQGQETQY
TRBJ2-7 | TRBV7-6 | ASSLAPGQVYEQY
TRBJ1-6 | TRBV4-3 | ASSQDYTRPLH
TRBJ2-1 | TRBV10-3 | AISDGLSNEQF
TRBJ2-1 | TRBV7-3 | ASSLSGLAWNEQF
TRBJ2-7 | TRBV6-2/TRBV6-3 | ASSYYQGRGTVGGGYEQY
TRBJ2-3 | TRBV5-1 | ASSLAGTSGSTDTQY
TRBJ1-4 | TRBV4-1 | ASSQEIGWDSTNEKLF
TRBJ2-1 | TRBV7-2 | ASSETGTGLGNEQF